Below, 31 T cell receptor beta chains from the same sample are listed, as sequenced in a study of blood T cells in healthy people across ages. A second PCR, run for about 6 to 12 cycles, used a sample-barcoded 5' primer plus a J-beta primer mix. From the 5' RACE reads, TCRdb called clonotypes with MiXCR, one entry per CDR3 protein. The sample records fewer than 1.5 million distinct CDR3 sequences, around 42% being singletons. Sequenced input: blood. These receptors originate from a woman aged 18-29 years in good health.

This clonotype was seen once. The genes are TRBV7-8 and TRBJ1-1; 8 bases align to TRBD1. The V gene end was trimmed by 1 base and the J gene end by 0 bases; junction bases not matched to a gene: 4. Germline assignment: CDR1 SGHVS and CDR2 FQNEAQ. CDR3 size: 16 residues. In DNA, the CDR3 is TGTGCCAGCAGCTTAGGGGTGGGACAGGTGAACACTGAAGCTTTCTTT. The encoded protein is CASSLGVGQVNTEAFF.

This clonotype has a handful of counts. The chain employs TRBV6-5 and TRBJ1-5, with 9 bases identical to TRBD1. The CDR3 sequence is 14 residues long. With V trimmed by 4 bases and J by 7 bases, 5 bases remained unmatched. Germline V CDR1 and CDR2: MNHEY, SVGAGI. CDR3 sequence reads: CASSWGQGGQPQHF. The CDR3 DNA reads TGTGCCAGCAGTTGGGGACAGGGCGGGCAGCCCCAGCATTTT.

This clonotype was seen a handful of times. The gene calls are TRBV5-1 and TRBJ2-1, with D maybe TRBD2 (6 bases). V lost 1 base, J lost 4 bases, and 12 bases lay in between. Germline V CDR1 and CDR2: SGHRS, YFSETQ. The CDR3 spans 15 residues. CDR3 in amino acids: CASSLSAGNYNEQFF. In nucleotides, the CDR3 is TGCGCCAGCAGCTTGTCGGCGGGGAATTACAATGAGCAGTTCTTC.

This clonotype was observed a few times. V usage is TRBV20-1 and J usage is TRBJ2-7; TRBD2 is a possible D gene (6 bases). Germline CDR1 reads DFQATT; CDR2 reads SNEGSKA (reference sequence). The CDR3 is 13 amino acids. V was clipped by 3 bases and J by 1 base, with 10 bases between them. CDR3 nucleotides: TGCAGTGCTAGTGGGACTCATTCCTACGAGCAGTACTTC. This translates into CSASGTHSYEQYF.

This clonotype appeared a few times. The V and J genes are TRBV29-1 and TRBJ1-5, with D possibly being TRBD1 (5 bases). This CDR3 region has 13 residues. V lost 7 bases and J 5 bases, leaving 15 bases between the germline ends. CDR1 is SQVTM and CDR2 is ANQGSEA in the germline V gene. The CDR3 here is CSAQGVGDQPQHF. The CDR3 DNA is TGCAGCGCCCAGGGTGTAGGGGATCAGCCCCAGCATTTT.

The rearrangement joins TRBV7-3 to TRBJ2-5; the match to TRBD2 covers 7 bases. Germline V gene sequence: CDR1 SGHTA, CDR2 FQGTGA. The trim removed 4 bases at V and 6 bases at J, leaving 8 bases unmatched. The CDR3 length is 14 residues. In DNA form, the CDR3 reads TGTGCCAGCAGCTCCGGAGGAGCGGGGAAGACCCAGTACTTC. Its translation: CASSSGGAGKTQYF.

V and J are TRBV7-2 and TRBJ2-7, with 11 positions matching TRBD1. The J segment lost 3 bases and the V segment lost 5 bases, leaving 18 bases of the junction unmatched. Germline CDR1 reads SGHTA; CDR2 reads FQGNSA. This CDR3 region has 19 residues. The CDR3 bases are TGTGCCAGCAGCCTCTCCGCCTCCGGGACAGGGGGTGGGAGCTACGAGCAGTACTTC. The encoded protein is CASSLSASGTGGGSYEQYF. The variable domain in full, completed from reference TRBV7-2 and TRBJ2-7, reads GAGVSQSPSNKVTEKGKDVELRCDPISGHTALYWYRQSLGQGLEFLIYFQGNSAPDKSGLPSDRFSAERTGGSVSTLTIQRTQQEDSAVYLCASSLSASGTGGGSYEQYFGPGTRLTVT.

This chain uses TRBV7-9 with TRBJ1-5; maybe TRBD1 (5 bases). Trimming took off 1 base at V and 2 bases at J, with 9 bases between the two ends. CDR1 SEHNR and CDR2 FQNEAQ come from the germline V gene (reference sequence). The CDR3 is 15 residues long. The CDR3, as DNA: TGTGCCAGCAGCTTAGACGGGGGAGGCAATCAGCCCCAGCATTTT. As protein: CASSLDGGGNQPQHF.

The chain joins TRBV12-3 or TRBV12-4 to TRBJ2-1; 12 nucleotides agree with TRBD2. The CDR3 runs to 18 residues. V lost 6 bases, J lost 5 bases, and 14 bases stayed unmatched. In DNA form, the CDR3 reads TGTGCCAGCAGCCTTAGGTCCTCGACTAGCGGGAGCAACAATGAGCAGTTCTTC. It is translated as CASSLRSSTSGSNNEQFF.

CDR3 region: CASSLDVIGNEQFF. The CDR3 bases are TGTGCCAGCAGCTTAGATGTGATCGGGAACGAGCAGTTCTTC. This sequence joins TRBV7-7 and TRBJ2-1; a possible D gene is TRBD2 (5 bases). In germline, CDR1 is SSHAT, CDR2 FNYEAQ (reference sequence). This CDR3 region has 14 residues. Deletions cut 1 base from V and 10 bases from J, with 14 bases between.

This sequence joins TRBV6-1 and TRBJ1-1; 11 bases fit TRBD1. The J segment lost 0 bases and the V segment lost 4 bases, leaving 1 base of the junction unmatched. This CDR3 spans 15 amino acids. Germline V gives CDR1 MNHNS, CDR2 SASEGT. CDR3 region: CASSGDRGLNTEAFF. CDR3 nucleotide sequence: TGTGCCAGCAGTGGGGACAGGGGGTTGAACACTGAAGCTTTCTTT.

This clonotype showed up many times. The J gene is TRBJ1-2, the V gene TRBV20-1; possibly TRBD1 for D (5 bases). The CDR3 runs to 13 residues. CDR1 and CDR2 (germline): DFQATT, SNEGSKA (reference sequence). Between the trimmed V and J ends, which lost 8 bases and 5 bases, there was a span of 18 bases. The DNA for the CDR3 is TGCAGTTTGTGGATCCAGGGCCTTTATGGCTACACCTTC. Translating gives CSLWIQGLYGYTF.

This chain uses TRBV15 with TRBJ1-2; maybe TRBD1 (6 bases). This CDR3 has 15 amino acids. The V gene's germline CDR1 is LNHNV and CDR2 YYDKDF (reference sequence). Trimming stripped 5 bases from V and 6 bases from J, with 19 bases between. DNA of the CDR3: TGTGCCACCAGCTCCCGGGCGGGGGGCACAGATGGCTACACCTTC. Translated: CATSSRAGGTDGYTF.

J is TRBJ2-7 and V is TRBV21-1; the table's D call, TRBD1, was not checked against the DNA. TRBV21-1 is a listed pseudogene. The CDR3 runs to 17 residues. CDR3: CASSIYRTTGLSYEQYF. The CDR3 nucleotides read TGTGCCAGCAGCATATACCGGACTACAGGGCTCTCCTACGAGCAGTACTTC.

The rearrangement joins TRBV12-3 or TRBV12-4 to TRBJ1-5; D is undetermined. There are 16 residues in the CDR3. Trimming took off 3 bases at V and 0 bases at J, with 12 bases between the two ends. CDR3 nucleotides: TGTGCCAGCAGTTTTAACGGTTATGATAGCAATCAGCCCCAGCATTTT. This sequence encodes CASSFNGYDSNQPQHF.

Notes on this clonotype: The junction differs from germline at one of its ends, possibly a read error. The V and J genes are TRBV2 and TRBJ2-7, with a possible D match to TRBD1 (6 bases). The germline V gene encodes CDR1 SNHLY and CDR2 FYNNEI. The CDR3 runs 14 residues. CDR3 amino acids: CATSAGELDYEQYF. For the CDR3, the DNA is TGTGCCACCAGTGCAGGGGAACTCGACTACGAGCAGTACTTC.

The genes are TRBV28 and TRBJ1-1; a possible D gene is TRBD1 (6 bases). Deletions cut 6 bases from V and 1 base from J, with 18 bases between. The CDR3 totals 16 residues. The germline V gene has CDR1 MDHEN and CDR2 SYDVKM. The CDR3 DNA follows: TGTGCCAGCAGACGTCGGGACATCGTGGGGAACACTGAAGCTTTCTTT. It yields the protein CASRRRDIVGNTEAFF.

The chain links TRBV12-3 or TRBV12-4 to TRBJ2-2; 10 nucleotides align to TRBD2. V shed 5 bases and J 6 bases; nucleotides not matched to a gene: 12. There are 17 residues in the CDR3. CDR3 in amino acids: CASSPASGGAVPGELFF. Written as DNA, the CDR3 is TGTGCCAGCAGTCCCGCCAGCGGGGGGGCCGTCCCCGGGGAGCTGTTTTTT.

In its sample, this clonotype was seen a few times. The V call is TRBV10-1, the J call TRBJ2-1, with 8 bases lining up with TRBD1. The CDR3 covers 15 residues. In germline, CDR1 is WNHNN, CDR2 SYGVQD (reference sequence). V was pared by 3 bases and J by 6 bases, with 7 bases of the junction left unmatched. For the CDR3, the DNA is TGCGCCAGCAGTGACCGACAGGGGCTCTTCAATGAGCAGTTCTTC. It codes for CASSDRQGLFNEQFF.

This clonotype was recorded many times. This chain connects TRBV7-9 to TRBJ1-1; maybe TRBD1 (5 bases). Germline loops: CDR1 SEHNR, CDR2 FQNEAQ (reference sequence). The CDR3 has 14 residues. Deletions cut 2 bases from V and 2 bases from J, with 9 bases between. For the CDR3, the DNA is TGTGCCAGCAGCTTACAGGGCGGCAACACTGAAGCTTTCTTT. Amino acid sequence: CASSLQGGNTEAFF.

The CDR3 region is CAISEGLSSQYF. The CDR3 nucleotides read TGTGCCATCAGTGAGGGACTCTCCTCGCAGTATTTT. The chain recombines TRBV10-3 with TRBJ2-3; possibly TRBD2 for D (5 bases). V was shortened by 2 bases and J by 10 bases, with 10 bases between the two germline ends. Germline V lookup: CDR1 ENHRY, CDR2 SYGVKD. The CDR3 extends over 12 amino acids.

The chain employs TRBV3-1 and TRBJ2-5, with TRBD2 identical over 11 bases. Trimming removed 4 bases from V and 9 bases from J; junction bases left unmatched: 4. The CDR3 is 13 amino acids. Germline assignment: CDR1 LGHDT and CDR2 YNNKEL (reference sequence). In DNA form, the CDR3 reads TGTGCCAGCAGCCTGGCGACTAGCGGGGCCCAGTACTTC. This codes for CASSLATSGAQYF.

This sequence joins TRBV14 and TRBJ2-5; TRBD2 might be the D (6 bases). The J call is uncertain, as TRBJ2-7 better fits the DNA end. CDR1 is SGHDN, CDR2 FVKESK, per germline. The CDR3 length is 16 residues. The CDR3 DNA sequence: TGTGCCAGCAGCCCGGACACTAGCAGCTACCTCTTCGAGCAGTACTTC. It codes for CASSPDTSSYLFEQYF.

This clonotype was seen more than once but under ten times. The chain carries TRBV7-2 and TRBJ2-3; tentatively, D is TRBD2 (5 bases). Deletions cut 7 bases from V and 2 bases from J, with 16 bases between. This CDR3 has 15 amino acids. CDR1 is SGHTA and CDR2 is FQGNSA in the germline V gene. This CDR3 reads CASTSKRGNTDTQYF. CDR3 in DNA: TGTGCCAGCACCTCAAAACGGGGTAACACAGATACGCAGTATTTT.

The table lists this clonotype with a few counts. The chain carries TRBV7-2 and TRBJ2-7; D may be TRBD1 (5 bases). The CDR3 is 16 residues long. V lost 0 bases and J 4 bases, leaving 16 bases between the germline ends. The germline gives CDR1 SGHTA, CDR2 FQGNSA. In DNA, the CDR3 is TGTGCCAGCAGCTTAGCGGGGCCAGAAACCGGATACGAGCAGTACTTC. It encodes CASSLAGPETGYEQYF.

Only a few counts were recorded for this clonotype. DNA of the CDR3: TGTGCCAGCACCTACGGGGGAAATGAGCAGTTCTTC. Its protein is CASTYGGNEQFF. The chain is built from TRBV6-6 and TRBJ2-1; tentatively, D is TRBD2 (6 bases). The CDR3 loop spans 12 amino acids. Germline CDR1 and CDR2: MNHNY and SVGAGI (reference sequence). Trimming pared 7 bases from V and 7 bases from J, leaving 11 bases between.

The J gene is TRBJ2-3, the V gene TRBV7-6; 10 positions match TRBD2. J lost 5 bases, V lost 3 bases, and 8 bases had no gene match. Germline V gene data show CDR1 as SGHVS and CDR2 as FNYEAQ. The CDR3 has 16 residues. CDR3 DNA sequence: TGTGCCAGCAGCTTGGGACTAGCGACTTCAGGAGATACGCAGTATTTT. Translated: CASSLGLATSGDTQYF.

The V gene is TRBV9, the J gene TRBJ1-2, with TRBD1 identical over 8 bases. V trimming: 1 base; J trimming: 2 bases; junction bases outside the gene matches: 4. The CDR3 covers 15 residues. Per germline, CDR1 SGDLS and CDR2 YYNGEE. The CDR3 reads CASSVTGQANYGYTF. CDR3 DNA sequence: TGTGCCAGCAGCGTAACGGGACAGGCCAACTATGGCTACACCTTC.

The rearrangement uses TRBV11-2 and TRBJ1-3; weak D call: TRBD1 (5 bases). CDR1 SGHAT and CDR2 FQNNGV come from the germline V gene. The CDR3 spans 14 residues. V was pared by 6 bases and J by 1 base, with 10 bases between. CDR3 amino acids: CASRRQISGNTIYF. Here the CDR3 DNA reads TGTGCCAGCAGGCGACAGATATCTGGAAACACCATATATTTT.

The chain is built from TRBV12-3 or TRBV12-4 and TRBJ1-5; TRBD1 matches 9 bases. V lost 6 bases, J lost 6 bases, and 6 bases stayed unmatched. The CDR3 is made up of 14 amino acids. The CDR3 DNA follows: TGTGCCAGCAGCCCACAGGGGGCTGTTCAGCCCCAGCATTTT. It encodes CASSPQGAVQPQHF.

This sequence joins TRBV10-3 and TRBJ2-3; 7 bases line up with TRBD1. Per germline, CDR1 ENHRY and CDR2 SYGVKD. There are 14 residues in the CDR3. The junction had 13 bases not matched to a gene; V was cut back by 10 bases and J by 6 bases. For the CDR3, the DNA is TGTGCCAGCCAAGCCGGACAGGCCAGGGATACGCAGTATTTT. It translates to CASQAGQARDTQYF.